These 6 T cell receptor beta chains came from one sample sequenced in a study of beta chain features in type 1 diabetes. Investigators reverse transcribed all isolated RNA, so they sequenced expressed TCRB transcripts. Sequenced by immunoSEQ multiplex PCR; TCRdb stores in-frame clones only, minus some. The table shows roughly 330,000 clones, with approximately 10% occurring only once. Input material: naive CD4+ T cells from blood. The receptor source for this set is a woman between 25 and 40 years old in good health.

The CDR3 region has the DNA TGCAGCGTTCGAACGGGAGGGCCCCTCGAATCCTACGAGCAGTACTTC. It is translated as CSVRTGGPLESYEQYF. J is TRBJ2-7 and V is TRBV29-1, with TRBD2 matching over 8 bases. Germline V gene sequence: CDR1 SQVTM, CDR2 ANQGSEA. This CDR3 comprises 16 residues. Unmatched junction bases numbered 13, after V lost 5 bases and J lost 1 base.

The gene calls are TRBV27 and TRBJ2-7; 9 nucleotides match TRBD2. V shed 8 bases and J 0 bases; nucleotides not matched to a gene: 5. The CDR3 is 14 residues long. From germline, CDR1 is MNHEY and CDR2 SMNVEV (reference sequence). CDR3: CASGISGGSYEQYF. CDR3 coding DNA: TGTGCCAGCGGCATTAGCGGGGGCTCCTACGAGCAGTACTTC.

This clone turned up a few times. The chain links TRBV18 to TRBJ2-5; possible D gene TRBD1, 6 bases. This CDR3 is built from 13 residues. Germline CDR1 KGHSH, CDR2 LQKENI. Trimming took off 6 bases at V and 4 bases at J, with 12 bases between the two ends. CDR3 DNA sequence: TGTGCCAGCTCGGACAGCTTATCAGAGACCCAGTACTTC. It yields the protein CASSDSLSETQYF.

The rearrangement joins TRBV4-3 to TRBJ1-3, with D hard to call. CDR1 LGHNA and CDR2 YSLEER come from the germline V gene. The CDR3 length is 16 residues. V was clipped by 0 bases and J by 2 bases, with 11 bases between them. The CDR3 loop is CASSQDVQEPGNTIYF. CDR3 DNA sequence: TGCGCCAGCAGCCAAGATGTTCAGGAACCTGGAAACACCATATATTTT.

In its sample, this clone was seen a few times. V usage is TRBV29-1 and J usage is TRBJ1-4; D perhaps matches TRBD1 (6 bases). Trimming took off 6 bases at V and 1 base at J, with 12 bases between the two ends. CDR1 SQVTM and CDR2 ANQGSEA come from the germline V gene. CDR3 length equals 14 residues. The CDR3 sequence: CSVRTALTNEKLFF. CDR3 sequence (DNA): TGCAGCGTCAGGACAGCCCTAACTAATGAAAAACTGTTTTTT.

The gene calls are TRBV4-3 and TRBJ2-7; D not certain. In germline, CDR1 is LGHNA, CDR2 YSLEER. The CDR3 runs 13 residues. V was shortened by 0 bases and J by 3 bases, with 6 bases between the two germline ends. The CDR3 DNA is TGCGCCAGCAGCCAAGATCACAGCTACGAGCAGTACTTC. This sequence encodes CASSQDHSYEQYF.